Listed below are T cell receptor beta chains from one sample, sequenced in a study of blood T cell repertoires in COVID-19. Clones were sequenced by immunoSEQ multiplex PCR, and TCRdb holds only the in-frame ones, with some missing. The table lists around 160,000 clones, 90% of them singletons. The source material was peripheral blood. The receptors were sampled from a man between 60 and 70 years old with active or convalescent COVID-19. The CDR3 runs from the conserved cysteine through the conserved F or W.

>TRBV6-6|TRBJ2-7
CASSYTAPGPTYEQYF
>TRBV7-8|TRBJ2-4
CASSLAAGWNIQYF
>TRBV19|TRBJ2-7
CASSSLGGRAPYEQYF
>TRBV2|TRBJ1-1
CASRGQGGPNTEAFF
>TRBV5-5|TRBJ2-2
CASSWTGGTGELFF
>TRBV5-4|TRBJ2-4
CAINTGGARNIQYF
>TRBV5-1|TRBJ1-1
CASGQDSMNTEAFF
>TRBV7-9|TRBJ2-7
CASSYNRGGNEQYF
>TRBV7-2|TRBJ1-5
CASSFGGTGDQPQHF
>TRBV27|TRBJ2-1
CASSLPGMWNEQFF
>TRBV6-5|TRBJ2-3
CASSLAGYTDTQYF
>TRBV12-3/TRBV12-4|TRBJ1-1
CASSSLTGAFF
>TRBV30|TRBJ2-6
CAWSVPSSGSGANVLTF
>TRBV9|TRBJ2-1
CASSPRTSGNNEQFF
>TRBV6-5|TRBJ1-2
CATVDRGDYGYTF
>TRBV7-9|TRBJ1-6
CASSLSGTVSGSPLHF
>TRBV9|TRBJ2-3
CASSGGLGTDTQYF
>TRBV27|TRBJ2-2
CASSLYGQGGTGELFF
>TRBV27|TRBJ2-2
CASSQTPRLLNTGELFF